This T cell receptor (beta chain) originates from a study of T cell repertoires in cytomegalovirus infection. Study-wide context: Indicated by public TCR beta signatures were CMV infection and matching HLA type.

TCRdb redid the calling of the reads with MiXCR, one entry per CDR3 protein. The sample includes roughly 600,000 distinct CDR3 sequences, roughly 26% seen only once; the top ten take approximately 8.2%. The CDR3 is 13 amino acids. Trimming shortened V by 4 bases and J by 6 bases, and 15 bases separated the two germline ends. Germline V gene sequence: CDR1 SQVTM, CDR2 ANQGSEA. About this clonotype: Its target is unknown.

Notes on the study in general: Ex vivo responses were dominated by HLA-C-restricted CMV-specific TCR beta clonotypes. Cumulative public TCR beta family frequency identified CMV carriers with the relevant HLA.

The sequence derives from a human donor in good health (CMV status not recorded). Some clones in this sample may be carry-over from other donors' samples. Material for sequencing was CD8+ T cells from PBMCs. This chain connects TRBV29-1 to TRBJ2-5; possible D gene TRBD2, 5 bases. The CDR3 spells CSVVDGAGKTQYF. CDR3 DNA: TGCAGCGTTGTGGACGGAGCCGGGAAGACCCAGTACTTC.